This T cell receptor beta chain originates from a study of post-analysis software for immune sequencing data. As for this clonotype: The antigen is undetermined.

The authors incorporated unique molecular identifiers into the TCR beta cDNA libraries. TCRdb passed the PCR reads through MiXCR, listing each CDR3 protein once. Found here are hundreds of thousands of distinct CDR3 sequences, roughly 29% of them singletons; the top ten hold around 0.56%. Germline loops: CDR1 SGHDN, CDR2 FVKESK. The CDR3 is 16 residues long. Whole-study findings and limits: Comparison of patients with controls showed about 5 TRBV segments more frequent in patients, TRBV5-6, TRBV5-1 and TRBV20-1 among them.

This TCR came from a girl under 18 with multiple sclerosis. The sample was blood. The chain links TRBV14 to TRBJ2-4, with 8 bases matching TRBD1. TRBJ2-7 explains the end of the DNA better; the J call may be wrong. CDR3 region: CASSHLTGQGIYEQYF. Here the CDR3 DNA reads TGTGCCAGCAGCCATCTGACCGGACAGGGTATCTACGAGCAGTACTTC.